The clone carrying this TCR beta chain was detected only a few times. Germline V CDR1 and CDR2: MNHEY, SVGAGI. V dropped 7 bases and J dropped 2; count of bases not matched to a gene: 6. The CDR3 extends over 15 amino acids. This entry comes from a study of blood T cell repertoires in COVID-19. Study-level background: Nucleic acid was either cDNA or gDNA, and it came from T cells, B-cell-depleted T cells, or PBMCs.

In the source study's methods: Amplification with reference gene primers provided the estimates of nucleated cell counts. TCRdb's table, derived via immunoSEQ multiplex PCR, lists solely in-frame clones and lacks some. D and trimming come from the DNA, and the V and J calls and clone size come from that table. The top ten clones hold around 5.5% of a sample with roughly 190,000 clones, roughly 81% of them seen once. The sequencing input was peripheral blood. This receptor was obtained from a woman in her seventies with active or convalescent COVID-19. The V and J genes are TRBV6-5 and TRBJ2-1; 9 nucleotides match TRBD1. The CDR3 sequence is CASTGQGQTYNEQFF. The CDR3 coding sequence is TGTGCCAGCACAGGACAGGGGCAAACCTACAATGAGCAGTTCTTC.